The clone carrying this T cell receptor (beta chain) was counted once. The entry originates in a study of response to subunit inactivated influenza vaccine. A single record per CDR3 protein comes from TCRdb applying MiXCR to the RT-PCR reads. The data show about 520,000 distinct CDR3 sequences, 25% seen once. J gave up 7 bases and V 8 bases, and 9 bases lay outside the gene matches. The CDR3 is made up of 13 amino acids. Germline-derived CDR1 and CDR2 are WNHNN and SYGVQD (reference sequence). V and J are TRBV10-1 and TRBJ2-5, with TRBD1 identical over 8 bases. Sample: CD4+ T cells sorted from PBMCs, taken more than 4 days after vaccination. This clonotype was sampled from a man aged 45-60 years who received an inactivated influenza vaccine. This CDR3 is CASSTGAWGTQYF. As DNA, the CDR3 is TGCGCCAGCTCGACAGGGGCCTGGGGGACCCAGTACTTC.